This record concerns one T cell receptor (beta chain) sequence. TCRdb re-called the 5' RACE reads through MiXCR, storing one row per CDR3 protein. The table shows hundreds of thousands of distinct CDR3 sequences, with roughly 20% occurring only once. The data derive from a study of identical twins. The same sample was also studied in work on T cells expressing NK-cell markers. Turning to that study: Whether expanded NKG2C+ T cell clones recognized HCMV stayed uncertain.

The sample comprised PBMCs. The sequence came from a woman between 18 and 29 years old in good health.

The CDR3 here is CSVGGRERKYF. The DNA of the CDR3 is TGCAGCGTTGGCGGTAGGGAAAGGAAGTACTTC. The chain uses TRBV29-1 and TRBJ2-7; D ambiguous. The CDR3 totals 11 residues. The germline V and J ends were trimmed by 4 bases and 11 bases, with 15 bases remaining between them. Germline V gene lookup returns CDR1 SQVTM and CDR2 ANQGSEA.